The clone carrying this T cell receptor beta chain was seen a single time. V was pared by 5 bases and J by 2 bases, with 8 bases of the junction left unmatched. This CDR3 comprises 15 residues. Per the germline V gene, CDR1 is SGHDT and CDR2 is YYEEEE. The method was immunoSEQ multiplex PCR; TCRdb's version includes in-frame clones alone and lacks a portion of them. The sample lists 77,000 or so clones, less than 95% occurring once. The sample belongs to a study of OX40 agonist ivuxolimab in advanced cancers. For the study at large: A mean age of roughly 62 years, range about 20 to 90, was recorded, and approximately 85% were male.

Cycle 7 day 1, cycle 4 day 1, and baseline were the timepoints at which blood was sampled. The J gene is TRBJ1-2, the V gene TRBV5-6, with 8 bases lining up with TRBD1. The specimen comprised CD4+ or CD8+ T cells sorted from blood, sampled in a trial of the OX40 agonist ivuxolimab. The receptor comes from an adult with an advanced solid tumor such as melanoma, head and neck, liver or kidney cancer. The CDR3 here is CASSSVQGANYGYTF. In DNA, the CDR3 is TGTGCCAGCAGTTCTGTTCAGGGGGCCAACTATGGCTACACCTTC.